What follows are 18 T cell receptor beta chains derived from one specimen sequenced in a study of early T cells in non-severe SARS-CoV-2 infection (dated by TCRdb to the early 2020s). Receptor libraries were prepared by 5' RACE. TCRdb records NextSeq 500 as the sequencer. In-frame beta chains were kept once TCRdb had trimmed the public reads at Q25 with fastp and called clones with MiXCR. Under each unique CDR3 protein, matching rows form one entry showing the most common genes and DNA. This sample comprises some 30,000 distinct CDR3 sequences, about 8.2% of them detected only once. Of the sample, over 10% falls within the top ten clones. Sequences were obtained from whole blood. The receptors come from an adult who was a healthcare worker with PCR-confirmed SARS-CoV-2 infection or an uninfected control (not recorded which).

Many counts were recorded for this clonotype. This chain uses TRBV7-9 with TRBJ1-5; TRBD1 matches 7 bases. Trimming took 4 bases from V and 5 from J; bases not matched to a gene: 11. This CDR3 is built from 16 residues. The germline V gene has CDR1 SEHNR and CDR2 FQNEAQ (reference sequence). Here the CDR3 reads CASSSTTGQRDQPQHF. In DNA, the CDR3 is TGTGCCAGCAGCTCCACGACAGGGCAGAGGGATCAGCCCCAGCATTTT.

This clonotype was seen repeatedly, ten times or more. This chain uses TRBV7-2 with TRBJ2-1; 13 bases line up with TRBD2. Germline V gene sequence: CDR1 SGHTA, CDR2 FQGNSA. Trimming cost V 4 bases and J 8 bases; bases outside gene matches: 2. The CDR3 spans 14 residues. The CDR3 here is CASSYGTSGDEQFF. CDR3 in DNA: TGTGCCAGCAGCTACGGGACTAGCGGGGATGAGCAGTTCTTC.

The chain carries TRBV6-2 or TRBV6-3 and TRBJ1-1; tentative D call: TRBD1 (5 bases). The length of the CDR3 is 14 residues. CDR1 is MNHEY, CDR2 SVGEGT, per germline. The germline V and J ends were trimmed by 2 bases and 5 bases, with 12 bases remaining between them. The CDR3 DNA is TGTGCCAGCAGTTACGCGGGGGAGGGGACTGAAGCTTTCTTT. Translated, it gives CASSYAGEGTEAFF.

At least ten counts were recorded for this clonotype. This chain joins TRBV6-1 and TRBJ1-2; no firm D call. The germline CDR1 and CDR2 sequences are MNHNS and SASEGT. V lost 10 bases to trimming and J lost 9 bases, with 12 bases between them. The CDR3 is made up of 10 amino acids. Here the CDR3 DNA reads TGTGCCACCTGGATGGATAGCTACACCTTC. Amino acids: CATWMDSYTF.

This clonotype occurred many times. Written as DNA, the CDR3 is TGTGCCAGCAGTTCCCCAGGGAGGGATCGGGGTACGCAGTATTTT. The encoded protein is CASSSPGRDRGTQYF. The V and J genes are TRBV12-3 or TRBV12-4 and TRBJ2-3; 7 nucleotides line up with TRBD2. V lost 4 bases to trimming and J lost 8 bases; unmatched junction nucleotides: 12. CDR3 length equals 15 residues.

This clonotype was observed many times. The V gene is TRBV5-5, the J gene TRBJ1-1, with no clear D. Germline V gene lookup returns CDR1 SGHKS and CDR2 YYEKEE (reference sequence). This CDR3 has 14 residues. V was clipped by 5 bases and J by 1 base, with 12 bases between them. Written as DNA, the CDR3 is TGTGCCAGCAGTCAGGTCAGATCGAACACTGAAGCTTTCTTT. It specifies CASSQVRSNTEAFF. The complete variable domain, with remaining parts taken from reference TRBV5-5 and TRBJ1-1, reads DAGVTQSPTHLIKTRGQQVTLRCSPISGHKSVSWYQQVLGQGPQFIFQYYEKEERGRGNFPDRFSARQFPNYSSELNVNALLLGDSALYLCASSQVRSNTEAFFGQGTRLTVV.

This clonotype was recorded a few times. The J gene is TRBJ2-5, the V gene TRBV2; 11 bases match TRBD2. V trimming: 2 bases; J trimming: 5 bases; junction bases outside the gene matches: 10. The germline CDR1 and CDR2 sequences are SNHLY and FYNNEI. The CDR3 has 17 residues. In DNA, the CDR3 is TGTGCCAGCAGTGAATGGCATAGCGGGGGGGCCCGGGAGACCCAGTACTTC. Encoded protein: CASSEWHSGGARETQYF. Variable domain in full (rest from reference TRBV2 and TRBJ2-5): EPEVTQTPSHQVTQMGQEVILRCVPISNHLYFYWYRQILGQKVEFLVSFYNNEISEKSEIFDDQFSVERPDGSNFTLKIRSTKLEDSAMYFCASSEWHSGGARETQYFGPGTRLLVL.

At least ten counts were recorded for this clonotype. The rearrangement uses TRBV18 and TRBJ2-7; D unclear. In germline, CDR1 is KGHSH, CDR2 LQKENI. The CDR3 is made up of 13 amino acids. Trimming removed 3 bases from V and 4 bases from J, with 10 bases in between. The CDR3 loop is CASSPNLGYEQYF. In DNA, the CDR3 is TGTGCCAGCTCACCCAATCTGGGGTACGAGCAGTACTTC.

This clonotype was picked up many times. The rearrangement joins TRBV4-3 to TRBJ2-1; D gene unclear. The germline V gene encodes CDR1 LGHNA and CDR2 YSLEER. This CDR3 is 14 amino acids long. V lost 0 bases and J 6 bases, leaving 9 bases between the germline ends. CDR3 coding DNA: TGCGCCAGCAGCCAAGATTTTTCAGTCAATGAGCAGTTCTTC. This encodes CASSQDFSVNEQFF.

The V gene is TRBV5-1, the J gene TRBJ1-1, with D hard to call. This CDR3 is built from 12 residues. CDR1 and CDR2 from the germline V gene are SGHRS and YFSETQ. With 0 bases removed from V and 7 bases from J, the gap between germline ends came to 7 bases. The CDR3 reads CASSLGGFEAFF. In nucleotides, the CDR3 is TGCGCCAGCAGCTTGGGAGGGTTTGAAGCTTTCTTT.

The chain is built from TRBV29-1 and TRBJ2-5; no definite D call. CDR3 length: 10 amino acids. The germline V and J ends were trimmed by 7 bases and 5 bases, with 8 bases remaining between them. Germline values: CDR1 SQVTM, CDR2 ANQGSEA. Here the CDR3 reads CSGQRETQYF. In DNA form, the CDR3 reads TGCAGCGGGCAACGGGAGACCCAGTACTTC. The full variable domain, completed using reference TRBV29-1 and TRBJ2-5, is SAVISQKPSRDICQRGTSLTIQCQVDSQVTMMFWYRQQPGQSLTLIATANQGSEATYESGFVIDKFPISRPNLTFSTLTVSNMSPEDSSIYLCSGQRETQYFGPGTRLLVL.

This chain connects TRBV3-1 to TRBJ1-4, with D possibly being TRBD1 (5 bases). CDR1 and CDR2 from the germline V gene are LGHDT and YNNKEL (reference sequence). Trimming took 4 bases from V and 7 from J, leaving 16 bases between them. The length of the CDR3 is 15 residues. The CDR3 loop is CASSPQGATAEKLFF. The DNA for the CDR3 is TGTGCCAGCAGCCCTCAGGGAGCAACAGCTGAAAAACTGTTTTTT.

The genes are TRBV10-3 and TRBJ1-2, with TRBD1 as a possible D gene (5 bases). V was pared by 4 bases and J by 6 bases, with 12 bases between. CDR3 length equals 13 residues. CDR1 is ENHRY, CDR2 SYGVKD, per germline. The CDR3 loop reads CAISGAQENGYTF. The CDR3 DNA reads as TGTGCCATCAGTGGGGCACAGGAGAATGGCTACACCTTC.

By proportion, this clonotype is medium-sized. The CDR3 sequence is CATEGQVLYEQYF. The CDR3 DNA sequence: TGTGCCACCGAAGGACAGGTCCTCTACGAGCAGTACTTC. This chain connects TRBV24-1 to TRBJ2-7, with TRBD1 matching over 7 bases. This CDR3 comprises 13 residues. The germline V gene encodes CDR1 KGHDR and CDR2 SFDVKD. V lost 9 bases, J lost 3 bases, and 7 bases stayed unmatched.

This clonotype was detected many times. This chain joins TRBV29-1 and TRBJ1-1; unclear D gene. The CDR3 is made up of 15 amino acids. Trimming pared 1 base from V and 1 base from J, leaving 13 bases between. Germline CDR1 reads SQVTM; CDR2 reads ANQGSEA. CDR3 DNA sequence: TGCAGCGTTGAAGGAGAGGGCATTGGGAACACTGAAGCTTTCTTT. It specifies CSVEGEGIGNTEAFF.

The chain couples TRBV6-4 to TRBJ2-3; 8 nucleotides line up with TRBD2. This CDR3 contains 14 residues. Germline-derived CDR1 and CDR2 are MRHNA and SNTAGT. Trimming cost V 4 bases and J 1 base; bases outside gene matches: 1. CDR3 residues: CASSAGGGTDTQYF. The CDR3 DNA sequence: TGTGCCAGCAGTGCGGGGGGGGGCACAGATACGCAGTATTTT.

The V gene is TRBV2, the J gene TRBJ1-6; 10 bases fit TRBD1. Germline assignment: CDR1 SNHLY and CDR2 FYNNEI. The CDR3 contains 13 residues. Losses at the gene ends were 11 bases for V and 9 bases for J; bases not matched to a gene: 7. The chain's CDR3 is CAGLDRGISPLHF. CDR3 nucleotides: TGTGCCGGATTGGACAGGGGGATTTCACCCCTCCACTTT. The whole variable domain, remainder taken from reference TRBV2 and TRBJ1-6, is EPEVTQTPSHQVTQMGQEVILRCVPISNHLYFYWYRQILGQKVEFLVSFYNNEISEKSEIFDDQFSVERPDGSNFTLKIRSTKLEDSAMYFCAGLDRGISPLHFGNGTRLTVT.

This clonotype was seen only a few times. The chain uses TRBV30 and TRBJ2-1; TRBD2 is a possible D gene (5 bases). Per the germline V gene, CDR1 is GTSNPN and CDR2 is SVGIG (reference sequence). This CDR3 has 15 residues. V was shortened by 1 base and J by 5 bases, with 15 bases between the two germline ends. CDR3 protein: CAWSGMWGEHNEQFF. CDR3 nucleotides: TGTGCCTGGAGTGGTATGTGGGGAGAGCACAATGAGCAGTTCTTC.